This T cell receptor beta chain was retrieved from a study of T cell changes during pregnancy in multiple sclerosis. CDR1 is PRHDT and CDR2 is FYEKMQ in the germline V gene (reference sequence). The V gene lost 3 bases and the J gene lost 8 bases, with 11 bases spanning the gap. This CDR3 is 13 amino acids long. Sequencing was performed with immunoSEQ multiplex PCR; in TCRdb, only in-frame clones are kept and a portion is missing. Seen here are roughly 39,000 clones, 91% observed once, and the top ten hold 9.5% to 13%. The TCR comes from a female donor with multiple sclerosis, enrolled in a pregnancy study. This rearrangement joins TRBV13 to TRBJ2-1; D is possibly TRBD2 (6 bases). The input for sequencing was CD8+ T cells from peripheral blood mononuclear cells, taken after pregnancy. CDR3 DNA: TGTGCCAGCAGCTTCCGCGGGAACGATGAGCAGTTCTTC. Amino acid sequence: CASSFRGNDEQFF.